This T cell receptor beta chain was sequenced for a study of blood T cell repertoires in COVID-19. Study context: The study drew acute and convalescent COVID-19 samples from the United States, Italy and Spain. PBMCs, B-cell-depleted T cells, or T cells were the source of the cDNA or gDNA that made up the material.

This clone was counted a few times. Trimming cost V 3 bases and J 2 bases; bases outside gene matches: 5. The CDR3 extends over 16 amino acids. Germline V gene lookup returns CDR1 SGDLS and CDR2 YYNGEE. Per the study methods: For nucleated cells, counts were estimated from reference gene primer amplification. This table comes from immunoSEQ multiplex PCR, and its TCRdb copy is limited to in-frame clones, with some not included. From that table come the V and J calls and clone size; the DNA was used to work out D and trimming. This sample has around 150,000 clones; around 73% occur once, and the top ten carry roughly 9.7%.

This chain links TRBV9 with TRBJ2-5; 12 bases align to TRBD2. This receptor was identified in a man in his sixties who had recovered from COVID-19. Material: peripheral blood. CDR3 sequence reads: CASSATLAGGQETQYF. CDR3 coding DNA: TGTGCCAGCAGCGCAACCCTAGCGGGAGGGCAAGAGACCCAGTACTTC. Together with reference TRBV9 and TRBJ2-5, the CDR3 gives the full variable domain: DSGVTQTPKHLITATGQRVTLRCSPRSGDLSVYWYQQSLDQGLQFLIQYYNGEERAKGNILERFSAQQFPDLHSELNLSSLELGDSALYFCASSATLAGGQETQYFGPGTRLLVL.